This T cell receptor beta chain comes out of a study of blood T cell repertoires in COVID-19 (TCRdb year 2020). Turning to the overall study: The collaborator samples originated in the United States, Italy and Spain and spanned the acute and convalescent phases of COVID-19. The material from the prospective study consisted of cDNA or gDNA derived from T cells, B-cell-depleted T cells, or PBMCs. HLA class I and class II types, where available, came from metadata supplied by the sample provider rather than from assay-based typing. Deeply sampled blood TCRbeta repertoires from subjects exposed to, actively infected with, or recovered from COVID-19 were included in the dataset. Samples were obtained from the ongoing ImmuneRACE study (first 160 participants) and from 1,000 to 1,500 subjects provided by 6 global collaborators. A de-identified subject ID, COVID-19 status, age in years and sex were almost always included in the sample metadata. The repertoires were released in a freely available public database meant as a resource for research on the immune response to SARS-CoV-2.

The immunoSEQ Assay, a bias-controlled multiplex PCR, was used to amplify TCRbeta CDR3 regions from genomic DNA. The source study handled its data this way. Within the assay, amplification of reference gene primers was used to estimate how many nucleated cells each sample contained. To quantify the absolute abundance of each unique TCRbeta CDR3 rearrangement, sequence reads were collapsed and filtered. For each sample, productive Simpson clonality was calculated as the square root of Simpson's diversity index over productive rearrangements. TCRdb carries this immuneACCESS record with in-frame sequences only. Its versions omit some clonotypes, under half of them owing to an unresolved V gene in the studies checked, with the rest unexplained. The DNA gave D and trimming, while V, J and clone size come from that table. Across this sample there are about 240,000 clones, with 80% to 90% seen only once. In total, the top ten clones hold roughly 9% of the sample.

Participants in the prospective study were aged roughly 18 to 100 years, lived in approximately 26 United States geographic areas, and enrolled through a virtual design. In the prospective study, participants were assigned to cohorts based on the clinical history participants reported in a screening survey and a study questionnaire. Recovered participants in ImmuneRACE Cohort 3 were defined by two consecutive negative NP/OP PCR tests, clearance by a healthcare professional, or resolution of symptoms. Mobile phlebotomists in the prospective study collected whole blood, serum and a nasopharyngeal or oropharyngeal swab from every participant. Participants in the prospective study had the option to provide additional blood draws and questionnaires over a roughly 2-month period. Before DNA extraction, prospective study blood samples were shipped either frozen or at room temperature. A word on this clone: Its antigen remains unidentified. Nothing much larger sits one base from this clone, and base qualities are not available.

From the cysteine up to the phenylalanine, the CDR3 has a length of 16 residues. Just CDR3 DNA is preserved here, 48 bases in frame from base 1. The germline V gene encodes CDR1 SGHTA and CDR2 FQGNSA. Germline trimming amounts to 5 bases on V and 5 bases on J, with 8 as the count of junction bases outside the gene matches. What the work shows at the level of the full study, not this receptor alone: The amount of clinical and demographic metadata varied by source and participant and was provided uncurated.

The rearranged chain carries TRBV7-2 and TRBJ2-5, and 13 bases in between align with TRBD2. Source material: PBMCs or T cells enriched from blood (not recorded which). The sequence came from a man in his forties who had recovered from COVID-19. The CDR3 region: CASSNGLAGEGETQYF. In nucleotides, the sequence is TGTGCCAGCAGCAATGGACTAGCGGGAGAAGGGGAGACCCAGTACTTC.